This T cell receptor beta chain is drawn from a study of blood T cell repertoires in COVID-19. Study details: Italy, Spain and the United States were the sources of the convalescent and acute COVID-19 samples.

The germline gives CDR1 SGHAT, CDR2 FQNNGV. The CDR3 runs to 16 residues. V shed 5 bases and J 1 base; nucleotides not matched to a gene: 6. As handled by the study authors: Reference gene primer amplification gave estimated nucleated cell counts. The data were produced by immunoSEQ multiplex PCR, yet TCRdb's version contains in-frame clones alone and is incomplete. V and J calls and clone size are as listed in that table; D and trimming were resolved from the DNA. The sample contains tens of thousands of clones, 75% to 90% of which appear only once. The receptor was derived from a man aged 55 to 70 with COVID-19, enrolled during active disease. V gene TRBV11-2 combines with J gene TRBJ2-1; 9 bases align to TRBD2. The sample taken for sequencing was peripheral blood. DNA for the CDR3: TGTGCCAGCAGCGTTAGCGGGAGCTGGTCCTACAATGAGCAGTTCTTC. This encodes CASSVSGSWSYNEQFF.